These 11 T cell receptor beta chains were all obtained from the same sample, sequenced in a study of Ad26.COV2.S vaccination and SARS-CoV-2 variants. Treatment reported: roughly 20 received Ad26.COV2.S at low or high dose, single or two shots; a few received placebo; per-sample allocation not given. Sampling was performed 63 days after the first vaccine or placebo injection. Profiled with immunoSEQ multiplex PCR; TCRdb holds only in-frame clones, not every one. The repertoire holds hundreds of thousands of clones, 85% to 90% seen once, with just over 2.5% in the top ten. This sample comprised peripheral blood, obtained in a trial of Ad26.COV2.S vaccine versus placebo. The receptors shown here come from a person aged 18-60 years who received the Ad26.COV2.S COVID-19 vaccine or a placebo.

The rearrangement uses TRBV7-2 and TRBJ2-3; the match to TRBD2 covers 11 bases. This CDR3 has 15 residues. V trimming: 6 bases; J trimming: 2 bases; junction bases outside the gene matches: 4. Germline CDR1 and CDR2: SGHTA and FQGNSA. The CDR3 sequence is CASRRLAGHTDTQYF. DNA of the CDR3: TGTGCCAGCAGGAGACTAGCGGGGCACACAGATACGCAGTATTTT.

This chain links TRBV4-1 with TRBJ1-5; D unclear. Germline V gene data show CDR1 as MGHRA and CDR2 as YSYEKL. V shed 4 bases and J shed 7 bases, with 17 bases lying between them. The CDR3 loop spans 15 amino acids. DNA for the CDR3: TGCGCCAGCAGCCCCCGAACGGCTCTCGGACAGCCCCAGCATTTT. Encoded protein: CASSPRTALGQPQHF.

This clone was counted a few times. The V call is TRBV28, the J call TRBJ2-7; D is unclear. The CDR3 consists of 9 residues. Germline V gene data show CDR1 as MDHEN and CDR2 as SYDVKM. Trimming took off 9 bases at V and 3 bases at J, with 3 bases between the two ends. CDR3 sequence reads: CARDYEQYF. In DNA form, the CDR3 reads TGTGCCAGGGACTACGAGCAGTACTTC.

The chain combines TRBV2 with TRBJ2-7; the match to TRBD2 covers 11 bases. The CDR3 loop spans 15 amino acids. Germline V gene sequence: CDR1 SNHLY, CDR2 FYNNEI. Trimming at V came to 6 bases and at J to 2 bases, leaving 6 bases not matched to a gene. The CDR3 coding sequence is TGTGCCAGCAGCCTCGGGACTAGCGGAACCTACGAGCAGTACTTC. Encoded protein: CASSLGTSGTYEQYF.

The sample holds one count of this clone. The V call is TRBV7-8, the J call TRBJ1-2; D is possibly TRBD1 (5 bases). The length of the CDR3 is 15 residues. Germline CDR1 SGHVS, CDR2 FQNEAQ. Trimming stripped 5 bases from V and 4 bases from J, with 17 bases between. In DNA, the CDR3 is TGTGCCAGCAGCCTGGGGGTAGGCTTAAGCTATGGCTACACCTTC. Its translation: CASSLGVGLSYGYTF. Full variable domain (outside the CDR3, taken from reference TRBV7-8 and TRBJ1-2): GAGVSQSPRYKVAKRGQDVALRCDPISGHVSLFWYQQALGQGPEFLTYFQNEAQLDKSGLPSDRFFAERPEGSVSTLKIQRTQQEDSAVYLCASSLGVGLSYGYTFGSGTRLTVV.

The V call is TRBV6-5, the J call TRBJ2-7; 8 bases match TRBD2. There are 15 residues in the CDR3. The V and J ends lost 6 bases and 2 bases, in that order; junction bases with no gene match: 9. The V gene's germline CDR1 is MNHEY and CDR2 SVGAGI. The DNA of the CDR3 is TGTGCCAGCAGCGCTCGAGCGGGAGCGACCTACGAGCAGTACGTC. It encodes CASSARAGATYEQYV.

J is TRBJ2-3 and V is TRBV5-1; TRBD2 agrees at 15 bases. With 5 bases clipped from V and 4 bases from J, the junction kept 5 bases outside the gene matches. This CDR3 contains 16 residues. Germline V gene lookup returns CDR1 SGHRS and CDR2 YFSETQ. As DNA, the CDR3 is TGCGCCAGCAGTTATTGGACTAGCGGGGGGGCAGATACGCAGTATTTT. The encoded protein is CASSYWTSGGADTQYF.

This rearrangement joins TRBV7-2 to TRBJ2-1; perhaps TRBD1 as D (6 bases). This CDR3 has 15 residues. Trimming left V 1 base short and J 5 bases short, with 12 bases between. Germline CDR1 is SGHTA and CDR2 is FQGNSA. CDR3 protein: CASSLVGTNHNEQFF. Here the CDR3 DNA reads TGTGCCAGCAGCTTAGTTGGGACAAACCACAATGAGCAGTTCTTC.

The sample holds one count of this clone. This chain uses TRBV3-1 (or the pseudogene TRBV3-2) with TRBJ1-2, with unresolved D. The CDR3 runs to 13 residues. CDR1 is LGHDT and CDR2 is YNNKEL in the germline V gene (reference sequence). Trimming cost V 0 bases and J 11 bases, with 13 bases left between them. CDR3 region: CASSQDRQSKYTF. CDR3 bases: TGTGCCAGCAGCCAAGATCGGCAGTCGAAGTACACCTTC.

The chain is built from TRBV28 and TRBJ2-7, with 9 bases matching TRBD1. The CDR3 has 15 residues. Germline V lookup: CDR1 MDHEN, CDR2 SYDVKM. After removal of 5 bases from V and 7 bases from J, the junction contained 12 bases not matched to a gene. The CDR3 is CASSTNSQGAGEQYF. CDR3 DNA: TGTGCCAGCAGTACCAATTCACAGGGGGCTGGGGAGCAGTACTTC.

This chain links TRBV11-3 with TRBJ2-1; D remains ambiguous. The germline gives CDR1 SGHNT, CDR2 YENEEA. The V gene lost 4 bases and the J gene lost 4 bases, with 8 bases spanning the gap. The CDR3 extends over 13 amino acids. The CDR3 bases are TGTGCCAGCAGCTCCCCCCCTTACAATGAGCAGTTCTTC. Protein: CASSSPPYNEQFF.